The clone carrying this T cell receptor (beta chain) was detected once. Its antigen is unknown. These data belong to a study of T cell responses to AZD1222 COVID-19 vaccine. Clones were sequenced by immunoSEQ multiplex PCR, and TCRdb holds only the in-frame ones, with some missing. The sample holds about 150,000 clones; 85% to 90% are singletons and the top ten take roughly 9.1%. Whole-study results and caveats: Just a handful of AZD1222 recipients were seropositive at baseline. Possibly, clonal diversity was underestimated; donors were largely white British and included more females.

Sequences were derived from peripheral blood, sampled 28 days after the second AZD1222 dose. This receptor was obtained from an adult who received the AZD1222 COVID-19 vaccine.

In DNA form, the CDR3 reads TGTGCCAGCAGTTTAGGTAGCGGGAGCGGGTCCTACGAGCAGTACTTC. Its translation: CASSLGSGSGSYEQYF. The J gene is TRBJ2-7, the V gene TRBV27; TRBD2 agrees at 9 bases. Germline V gives CDR1 MNHEY, CDR2 SMNVEV (reference sequence). The junction had 6 bases not matched to a gene; V was cut back by 2 bases and J by 1 base. The CDR3 sequence is 16 residues long.